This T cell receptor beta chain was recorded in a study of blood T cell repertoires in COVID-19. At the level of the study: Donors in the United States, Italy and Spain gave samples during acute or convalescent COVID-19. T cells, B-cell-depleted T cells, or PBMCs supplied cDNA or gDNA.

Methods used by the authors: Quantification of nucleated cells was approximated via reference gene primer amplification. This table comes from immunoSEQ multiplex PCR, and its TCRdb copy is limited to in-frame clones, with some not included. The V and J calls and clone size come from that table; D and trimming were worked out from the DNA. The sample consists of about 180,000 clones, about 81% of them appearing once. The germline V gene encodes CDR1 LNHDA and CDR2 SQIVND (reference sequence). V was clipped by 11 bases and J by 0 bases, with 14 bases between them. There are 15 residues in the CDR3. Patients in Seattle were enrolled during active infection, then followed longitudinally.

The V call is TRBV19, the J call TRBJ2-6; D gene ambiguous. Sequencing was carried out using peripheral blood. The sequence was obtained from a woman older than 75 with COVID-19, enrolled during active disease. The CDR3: CASWAGSSGANVLTF. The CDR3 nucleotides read TGTGCCTCCTGGGCTGGAAGCTCTGGGGCCAACGTCCTGACTTTC.